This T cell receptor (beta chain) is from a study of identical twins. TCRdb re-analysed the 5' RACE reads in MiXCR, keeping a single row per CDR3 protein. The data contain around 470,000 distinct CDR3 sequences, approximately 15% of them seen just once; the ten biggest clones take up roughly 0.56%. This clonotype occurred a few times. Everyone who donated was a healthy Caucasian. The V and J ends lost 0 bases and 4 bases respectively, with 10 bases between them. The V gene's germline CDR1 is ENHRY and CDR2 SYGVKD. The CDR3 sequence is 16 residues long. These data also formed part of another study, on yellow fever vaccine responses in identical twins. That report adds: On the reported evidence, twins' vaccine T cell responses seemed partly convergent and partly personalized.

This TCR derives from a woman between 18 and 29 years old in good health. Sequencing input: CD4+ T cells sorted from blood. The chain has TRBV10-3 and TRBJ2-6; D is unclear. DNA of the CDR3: TGTGCCATCAGTGAGTCTGAGAAGCGAGGGGCCAACGTCCTGACTTTC. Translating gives CAISESEKRGANVLTF.